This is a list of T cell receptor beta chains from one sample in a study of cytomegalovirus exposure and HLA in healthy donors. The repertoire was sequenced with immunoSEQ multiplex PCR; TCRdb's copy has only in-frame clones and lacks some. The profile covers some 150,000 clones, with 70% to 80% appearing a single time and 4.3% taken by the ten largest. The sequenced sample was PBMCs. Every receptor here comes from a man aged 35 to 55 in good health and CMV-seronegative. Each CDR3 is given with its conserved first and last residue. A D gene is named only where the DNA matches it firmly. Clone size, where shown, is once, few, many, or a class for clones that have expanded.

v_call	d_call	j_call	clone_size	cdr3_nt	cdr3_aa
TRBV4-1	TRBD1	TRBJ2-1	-	TGCGCCAGCAGCCAGACCGGGACAGGGGCCTACAATGAGCAGTTCTTC	CASSQTGTGAYNEQFF
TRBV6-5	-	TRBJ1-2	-	TGTGCCAGCAGTTACGTAGCCGGCCCTAACTATGGCTACACCTTC	CASSYVAGPNYGYTF
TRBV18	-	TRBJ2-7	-	TGTGCCAGCTCAATACCGGGATCCTACGAGCAGTACTTC	CASSIPGSYEQYF
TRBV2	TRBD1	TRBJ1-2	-	TGTGCCAGCAGTTTACCCAGTCTCAACAGGGGGCATGTCTATGGCTACACCTTC	CASSLPSLNRGHVYGYTF
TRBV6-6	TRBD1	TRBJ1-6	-	TGTGCCAGCAGTTTGGACAGGGGAGATTCACCCCTCCACTTT	CASSLDRGDSPLHF
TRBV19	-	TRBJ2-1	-	TGTGCCAGTAGCCCTTATAATGAGCAGTTCTTC	CASSPYNEQFF
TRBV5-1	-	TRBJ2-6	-	TGCGCCAGCAGCCACTCCCAGGGGCCAAGCGCTGGGGCCAACGTCCTGACTTTC	CASSHSQGPSAGANVLTF
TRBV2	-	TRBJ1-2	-	TGTGCCAGCAGTGAATCTACTTTAGATGTGAGAGGGTATGGCTACACCTTC	CASSESTLDVRGYGYTF
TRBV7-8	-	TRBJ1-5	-	TGTGCCAGCAGCACGGGGGGAATTCAGCCCCAGCATTTT	CASSTGGIQPQHF
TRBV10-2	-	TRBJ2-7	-	TGCGCCAGCAGTGATTCGCGGGGCTCCTACGAGCAGTACTTC	CASSDSRGSYEQYF
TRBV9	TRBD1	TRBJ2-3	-	TGTGCCAGCAGCGTAGGAGGACAGGGGATCACAGATACGCAGTATTTT	CASSVGGQGITDTQYF
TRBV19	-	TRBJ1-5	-	TGTGCCAGTAGTATAGATCTATGGAGGGCCCAGCATTTT	CASSIDLWRAQHF
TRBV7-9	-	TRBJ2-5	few	TGTGCCAGCAGCTTAGCACTAGACCAAGAGACCCAGTACTTC	CASSLALDQETQYF
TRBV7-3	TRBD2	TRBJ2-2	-	TGTGCCAGCAGCCCTTTCCCCAGAGCGGGGGTCACCGGGGAGCTGTTTTTT	CASSPFPRAGVTGELFF
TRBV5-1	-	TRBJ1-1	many	TGCGCCAGCAGGGGGGGACTGACGAACACTGAAGCTTTCTTT	CASRGGLTNTEAFF
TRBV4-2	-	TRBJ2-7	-	TGTGCCAGCAGCCAAGATGGGGGAGGACTCCCCTACGAGCAGTACTTC	CASSQDGGGLPYEQYF
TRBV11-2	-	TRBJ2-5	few	TGTGCCAGCAGGGAGGAGGGGACCCAGTACTTC	CASREEGTQYF
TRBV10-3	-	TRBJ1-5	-	TGTGCCATCAGTGAGTCACAGATTAGCAATCAGCCCCAGCATTTT	CAISESQISNQPQHF
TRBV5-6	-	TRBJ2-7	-	TGTGCCAGCAGCCGAGTACAGGGCCTTCACTACGAGCAGTACTTC	CASSRVQGLHYEQYF
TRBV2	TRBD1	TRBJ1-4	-	TGTGCCAGCACAGGACAGGGGGTTGCTGAAAAACTGTTTTTT	CASTGQGVAEKLFF
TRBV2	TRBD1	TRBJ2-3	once	TGTGCCAGCAGTCGACAGGGCACGCAGTATTTT	CASSRQGTQYF
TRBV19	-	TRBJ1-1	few	TGTGCCAGTACCCTGTGGCAGGGGACTGAAGCTTTCTTT	CASTLWQGTEAFF
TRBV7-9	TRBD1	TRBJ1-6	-	TGTGCCAGCGCAACAGGGGGTGATTCACCCCTCCACTTT	CASATGGDSPLHF
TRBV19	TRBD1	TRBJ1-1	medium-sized	TGTGCCAGTAGTGAGGGACAGGGGGCTTTCTTT	CASSEGQGAFF
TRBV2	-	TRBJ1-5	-	TGTGCCAGCAGTGGTTCTTGGCTCTCGAATCAGCCCCAGCATTTT	CASSGSWLSNQPQHF
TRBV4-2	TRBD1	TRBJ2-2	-	TGTGCCAGCAGCCGCGACAGGGTTGGCGGGGAGCTGTTTTTT	CASSRDRVGGELFF
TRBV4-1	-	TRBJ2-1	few	TGCGCCAGCAGCCAAGATGGCGGGGAAGGCTACAATGAGCAGTTCTTC	CASSQDGGEGYNEQFF
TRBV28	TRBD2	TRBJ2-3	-	TGTGCCAGCAGTTCCCGGCGGGGGGGTGGGGATACGCAGTATTTT	CASSSRRGGGDTQYF
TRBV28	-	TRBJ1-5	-	TGTGCCAGCAGCGCTCAGGGGCCTTTCAATCAGCCCCAGCATTTT	CASSAQGPFNQPQHF
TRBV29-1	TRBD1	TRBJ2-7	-	TGCAGCGTCCCCGGGACAGGGTTCTACGAGCAGTACTTC	CSVPGTGFYEQYF
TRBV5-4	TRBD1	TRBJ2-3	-	TGTGCCAGCAGTCCCGGGACAGGGGATGTTTGGGATACGCAGTATTTT	CASSPGTGDVWDTQYF
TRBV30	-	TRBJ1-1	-	TGTGCCTGGATCCTGTTGAACACTGAAGCTTTCTTT	CAWILLNTEAFF
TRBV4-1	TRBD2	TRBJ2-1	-	TGCGCCAGCAGCGGGGGGGGTGACAATGAGCAGTTCTTC	CASSGGGDNEQFF
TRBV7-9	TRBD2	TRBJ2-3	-	TGTGCCAGCAGCTTAGGGACTAGCGGGGGGGCGGGCCCAGATACGCAGTATTTT	CASSLGTSGGAGPDTQYF
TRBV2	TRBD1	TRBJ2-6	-	TGTGCCAGCAGTGGCTCCTGGGACAGCGACTCTGGGGCCAACGTCCTGACTTTC	CASSGSWDSDSGANVLTF
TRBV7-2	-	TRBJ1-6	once	TGTGCCAGCAGCACCGCCCCAGGGATTAATTCACCCCTCCACTTT	CASSTAPGINSPLHF
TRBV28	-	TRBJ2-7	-	TGTGCCAGCAGTTTATATCGACAGACAGCCTACGAGCAGTACTTC	CASSLYRQTAYEQYF
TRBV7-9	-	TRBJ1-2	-	TGTGCCAGCAGCTTCGATCCAGGGCCGGCCAATGGCTACACCTTC	CASSFDPGPANGYTF
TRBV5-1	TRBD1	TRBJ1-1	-	TGCGCCAGCAGCCCCACAGGGGGAGAAGCTTTCTTT	CASSPTGGEAFF
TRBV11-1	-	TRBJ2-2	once	TGTGCCAGCAGCCGGAGGGAGCTCGCGAACACCGGGGAGCTGTTTTTT	CASSRRELANTGELFF
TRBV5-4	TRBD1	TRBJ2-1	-	TGTGCCAGCAGCTTGCTTCGGGACAGGGGTAACAATGAGCAGTTCTTC	CASSLLRDRGNNEQFF
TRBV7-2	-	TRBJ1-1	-	TGTGCCAGCAGCTTACAAGGTGGCGGTTCCACTGAAGCTTTCTTT	CASSLQGGGSTEAFF
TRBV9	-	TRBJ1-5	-	TGTGCCAGCAGCCCTGGGGCATTACCTCAGCCCCAGCATTTT	CASSPGALPQPQHF
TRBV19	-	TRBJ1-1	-	TGTGCCAGTAGTATCTTCACTCCGAACACTGAAGCTTTCTTT	CASSIFTPNTEAFF
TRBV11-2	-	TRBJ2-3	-	TGTGCCAGCAGCTTAGGGGCCCGAACAGATACGCAGTATTTT	CASSLGARTDTQYF
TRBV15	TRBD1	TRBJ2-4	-	TGTGCCACCAGCAGAGGACAGGGGGAAAACATTCAGTACTTC	CATSRGQGENIQYF
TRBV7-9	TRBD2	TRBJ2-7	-	TGTGCCAGCAGCTTTCCCGCCGCGGGGGGTGGCTCCTACGAGCAGTACTTC	CASSFPAAGGGSYEQYF
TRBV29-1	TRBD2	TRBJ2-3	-	TGCAGCGTCCGGACTAGCGGGGCGCCAGATACGCAGTATTTT	CSVRTSGAPDTQYF
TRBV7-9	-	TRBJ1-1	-	TGTTCCAGCAGCTTCCACCTTCACCACAAGAACACTGAAGCTTTCTTT	CSSSFHLHHKNTEAFF